This T cell receptor (beta chain) was identified during a study of Graves' ophthalmopathy and Graves' hyperthyroidism. V trimming: 1 base; J trimming: 4 bases; junction bases outside the gene matches: 9. The CDR3 contains 16 residues. Using RNA transcripts, the TCR beta CDR3 regions were amplified. The library came from an HTBI-primed first-round RT-PCR and a second-round multiplex PCR. A single record per CDR3 protein comes from TCRdb applying MiXCR to the multiplex PCR reads. The repertoire holds 350,000 to 450,000 distinct CDR3 sequences, with about 18% as singletons. The rearrangement joins TRBV12-3 or TRBV12-4 to TRBJ1-1, with TRBD1 identical over 7 bases. This TCR was sampled from a young woman with Graves' ophthalmopathy. Material: peripheral blood. The CDR3 bases are TGTGCCAGCAGTTTAGGACAGGGTCTGGGGAGCACTGAAGCTTTCTTT. Translated: CASSLGQGLGSTEAFF.